A selection of T cell receptor beta chains follows, all from one sample in a study of shared clonotypes between healthy human individuals. Assay used: immunoSEQ multiplex PCR; TCRdb lists only in-frame clones, some missing. Among approximately 2.1 million clones, over 85% were seen once, and the ten largest hold 0.35% to 0.45%. Material: naive CD4+ T cells from PBMCs. These TCRs come from a man younger than 35 in good health. Some clones in this sample may be carry-over from other donors' samples. Both conserved end residues are part of each CDR3. D genes are given only for firm matches. The size of a clone is reported for some rows only, either as once, few or many, or as a class for expanded clones.

j_gene | d_gene | abundance | v_gene | CDR3nt | CDR3aa
TRBJ2-5 | . | . | TRBV7-9 | TGTGCCAGCAGCTCCGGTGGGGGGGAGACCCAGTACTTC | CASSSGGGETQYF
TRBJ1-2 | . | . | TRBV18 | TGTGCCAGCTCACCACCGAAGGGGACGGCCGATGGCTACACCTTC | CASSPPKGTADGYTF
TRBJ2-1 | . | once | TRBV5-4 | TGTGCCAGCAGCTTGAGCGGTAGCTCCTACAATGAGCAGTTCTTC | CASSLSGSSYNEQFF
TRBJ1-2 | . | . | TRBV19 | TGTGCCAGTAGTACATTCTCCCGGGGGGCTAACTATGGCTACACCTTC | CASSTFSRGANYGYTF
TRBJ2-5 | . | . | TRBV7-7 | TGTGCCAGCAGCTTAGAGTACCAAGAGACCCAGTACTTC | CASSLEYQETQYF
TRBJ2-7 | . | . | TRBV6-5 | TGTGCCAGCAGTTACTCGGCGGTCTACTCCTACGAGCAGTACTTC | CASSYSAVYSYEQYF
TRBJ2-2 | . | . | TRBV28 | TGTGCCAGCAGTTTAGACTGGACCGGGGAGCTGTTTTTT | CASSLDWTGELFF
TRBJ2-5 | . | . | TRBV7-3 | TGTGCCAGCAGCTTAAACAGTCTACCGGCAGAGACCCAGTACTTC | CASSLNSLPAETQYF
TRBJ2-1 | TRBD2 | once | TRBV18 | TGTGCCAGCTCACCCCCCCCTGGCCGGGAGGGGGGCAATGAGCAGTTCTTC | CASSPPPGREGGNEQFF
TRBJ2-5 | . | . | TRBV2 | TGTGCCAGCAGTGACCAGAGGGAAGAGACCCAGTACTTC | CASSDQREETQYF
TRBJ1-4 | TRBD1 | . | TRBV7-2 | TGTGCCAGCAGCTCTCCGGGACAGGGTCAGGAAAAACTGTTTTTT | CASSSPGQGQEKLFF
TRBJ1-2 | TRBD1 | . | TRBV4-1 | TGCGCCAGCACCCTAAAGGACAGGTGGGACTATGGCTACACCTTC | CASTLKDRWDYGYTF
TRBJ1-4 | . | . | TRBV7-8 | TGTGCCAGCAGCTTAACGGAACGAGCAACTAATGAAAAACTGTTTTTT | CASSLTERATNEKLFF
TRBJ1-2 | . | . | TRBV28 | TGTGCCAGCAGCTACGCAATAACTAACTATGGCTACACCTTC | CASSYAITNYGYTF
TRBJ1-6 | TRBD1 | . | TRBV4-2 | TGTGCCAGCAGCCAAGGTTTAGAGAGGGACAGGAATTCACCCCTCCACTTT | CASSQGLERDRNSPLHF
TRBJ2-7 | . | . | TRBV2 | TGTGCCAGCAGACCGTCCCAAGGGTCCTACGAGCAGTACTTC | CASRPSQGSYEQYF
TRBJ1-5 | . | . | TRBV6-1 | TGTGCCAGCACCCGGGACCGCCGTAGCAATCAGCCCCAGCATTTT | CASTRDRRSNQPQHF
TRBJ2-1 | . | . | TRBV30 | TGTGCCTGGACCCCAGGGCTTTACAATGAGCAGTTCTTC | CAWTPGLYNEQFF
TRBJ2-3 | TRBD1 | . | TRBV7-3 | TGTGCCAGCAGCTTAATAGGGACAGGGGCGGCGGATACGCAGTATTTT | CASSLIGTGAADTQYF
TRBJ2-5 | . | once | TRBV11-3 | TGTGCCAGCAGCCGGAGGGGACAGGAGACCCAGTACTTC | CASSRRGQETQYF
TRBJ2-3 | TRBD2 | . | TRBV7-2 | TGTGCCAGCAGCTTTAGCGGGAGGGCCCTAGGAGATACGCAGTATTTT | CASSFSGRALGDTQYF
TRBJ2-2 | . | . | TRBV5-1 | TGCGCCAGCAGCGTAGGGACGGCGAACACCGGGGAGCTGTTTTTT | CASSVGTANTGELFF
TRBJ2-2 | TRBD2 | . | TRBV7-9 | TGTGCCAGCAGTTCCGAGAGGACTAGCGGGACCTCTTCCCCCGGGGAGCTGTTTTTT | CASSSERTSGTSSPGELFF
TRBJ2-7 | . | . | TRBV10-1 | TGCCTTCGGGCGGAACATTGCTCCTACGAGCAGTACTTC | CLRAEHCSYEQYF
TRBJ2-1 | . | . | TRBV19 | TGTGCCAGTAGTACCCCGGTGGGGCCTTACAATGAGCAGTTCTTC | CASSTPVGPYNEQFF
TRBJ2-1 | TRBD2 | . | TRBV10-3 | TGTGCCATCAATCGTCTAGCGGGCGACAATGAGCAGTTCTTC | CAINRLAGDNEQFF
TRBJ2-3 | TRBD2 | . | TRBV5-4 | TGTGCCAGCAGCTTAGAACTAGCGGGGGGGGCAGATACGCAGTATTTT | CASSLELAGGADTQYF
TRBJ1-4 | . | . | TRBV7-2 | TGTGCCAGCAGCTTTCCCGCAGGAGTTAATGAAAAACTGTTTTTT | CASSFPAGVNEKLFF
TRBJ2-2 | . | . | TRBV10-2 | TGCGCCAGCAGAGGACAGTTGAACACCGGGGAGCTGTTTTTT | CASRGQLNTGELFF
TRBJ2-1 | . | . | TRBV5-1 | TGCGCCAGCAGCCAAACATTGAGCTCCTACAATGAGCAGTTCTTC | CASSQTLSSYNEQFF
TRBJ2-7 | . | . | TRBV9 | TGTGCCAGCAGCGTAGAAGCGGTGCGGGGCGAGCAGTACTTC | CASSVEAVRGEQYF
TRBJ2-7 | TRBD1 | once | TRBV6-6 | TGTGCCAGCAAGCCGGGACAGGGGACTTACGAGCAGTACTTC | CASKPGQGTYEQYF
TRBJ2-3 | . | . | TRBV7-8 | TGTGCCAGCAGCTCCCCCCCAGATACGCAGTATTTT | CASSSPPDTQYF
TRBJ1-3 | . | . | TRBV6-6 | TGTGCCAGCAGTTCTCAGACTGTCTCCTCTGGAAACACCATATATTTT | CASSSQTVSSGNTIYF
TRBJ1-5 | . | . | TRBV7-2 | TGTGCCAGCAGTTACAGTGGTCAGCCCCAGCATTTT | CASSYSGQPQHF
TRBJ2-2 | . | . | TRBV6-5 | TGTGCCAGCAGTTACTCGAGAGGGGACACCGGGGAGCTGTTTTTT | CASSYSRGDTGELFF
TRBJ2-5 | TRBD2 | . | TRBV28 | TGTGCCAGCAGTTTTGTCGGGAGGGGGGGAGAGACCCAGTACTTC | CASSFVGRGGETQYF
TRBJ1-2 | . | . | TRBV5-5 | TGTGCCAGCAGGCCCACAGAGAACTATGGCTACACCTTC | CASRPTENYGYTF
TRBJ1-4 | . | . | TRBV15 | TGTGCCACCAGCAGATATCAGGACAGATTTGAAAAACTGTTTTTT | CATSRYQDRFEKLFF
TRBJ2-5 | TRBD2 | . | TRBV5-1 | TGCGCCAGCACCCTAGCGGGAACCCCCTCAGAGACCCAGTACTTC | CASTLAGTPSETQYF